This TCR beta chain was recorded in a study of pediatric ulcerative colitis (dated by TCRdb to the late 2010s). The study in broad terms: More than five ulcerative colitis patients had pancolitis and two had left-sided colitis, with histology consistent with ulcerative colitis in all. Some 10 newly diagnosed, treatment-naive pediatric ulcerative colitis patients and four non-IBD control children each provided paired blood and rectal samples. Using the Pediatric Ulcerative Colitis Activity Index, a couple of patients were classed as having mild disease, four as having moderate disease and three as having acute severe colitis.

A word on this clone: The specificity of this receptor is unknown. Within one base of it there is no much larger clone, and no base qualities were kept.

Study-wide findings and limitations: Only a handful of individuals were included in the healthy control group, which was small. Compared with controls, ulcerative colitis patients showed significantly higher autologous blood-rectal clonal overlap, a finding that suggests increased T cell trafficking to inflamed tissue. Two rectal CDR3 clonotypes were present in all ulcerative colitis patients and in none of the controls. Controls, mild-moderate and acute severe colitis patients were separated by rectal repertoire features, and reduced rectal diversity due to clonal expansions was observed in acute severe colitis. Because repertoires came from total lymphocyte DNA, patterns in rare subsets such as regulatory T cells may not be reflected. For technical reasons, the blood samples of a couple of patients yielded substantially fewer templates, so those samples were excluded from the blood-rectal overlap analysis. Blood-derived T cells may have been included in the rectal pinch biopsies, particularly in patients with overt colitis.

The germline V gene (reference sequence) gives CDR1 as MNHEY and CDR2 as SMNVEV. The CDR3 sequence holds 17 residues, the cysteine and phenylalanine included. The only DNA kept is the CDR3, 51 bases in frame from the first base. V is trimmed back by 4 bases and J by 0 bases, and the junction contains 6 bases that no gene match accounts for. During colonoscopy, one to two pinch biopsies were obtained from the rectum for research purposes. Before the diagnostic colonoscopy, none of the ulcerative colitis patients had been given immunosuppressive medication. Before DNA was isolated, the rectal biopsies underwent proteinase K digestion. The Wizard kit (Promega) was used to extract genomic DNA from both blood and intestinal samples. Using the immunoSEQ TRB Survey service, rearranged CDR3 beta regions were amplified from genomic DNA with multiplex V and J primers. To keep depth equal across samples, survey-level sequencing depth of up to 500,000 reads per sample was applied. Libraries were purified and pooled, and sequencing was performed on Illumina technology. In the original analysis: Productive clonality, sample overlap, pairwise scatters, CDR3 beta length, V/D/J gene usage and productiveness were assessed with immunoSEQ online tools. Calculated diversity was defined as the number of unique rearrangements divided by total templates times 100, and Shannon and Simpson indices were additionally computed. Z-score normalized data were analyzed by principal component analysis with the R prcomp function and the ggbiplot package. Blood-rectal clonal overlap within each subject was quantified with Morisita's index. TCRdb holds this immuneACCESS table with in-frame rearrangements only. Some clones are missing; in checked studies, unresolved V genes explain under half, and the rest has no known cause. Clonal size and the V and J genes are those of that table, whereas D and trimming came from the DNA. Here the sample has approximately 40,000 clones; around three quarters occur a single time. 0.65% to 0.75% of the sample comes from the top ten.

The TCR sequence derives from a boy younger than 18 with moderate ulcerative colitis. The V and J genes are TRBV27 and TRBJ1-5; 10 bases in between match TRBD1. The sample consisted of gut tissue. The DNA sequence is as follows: TGTGCCAGCAGTTCCACAGGACAGGGGGATAGCAATCAGCCCCAGCATTTT. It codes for CASSSTGQGDSNQPQHF.